This T cell receptor beta chain stems from a study of cytomegalovirus exposure and HLA in healthy donors. With 5 bases removed from V and 3 bases from J, the gap between germline ends came to 18 bases. CDR3 size: 16 residues. Germline V lookup: CDR1 SGHTA, CDR2 FQGNSA. The primer mix had 60 Vbeta and 13 Jbeta primers. Assay used: immunoSEQ multiplex PCR; TCRdb lists only in-frame clones, some missing. The sample table includes some 83,000 clones. The source is a woman in her twenties or thirties in good health and CMV-seronegative. The sample comprised PBMCs. This chain links TRBV7-2 with TRBJ2-3; the D gene is possibly TRBD2 (5 bases). For the CDR3, the DNA is TGTGCCAGCAGCCCAACCGACTATGTTGGGACAGATACGCAGTATTTT. Amino acid sequence: CASSPTDYVGTDTQYF.